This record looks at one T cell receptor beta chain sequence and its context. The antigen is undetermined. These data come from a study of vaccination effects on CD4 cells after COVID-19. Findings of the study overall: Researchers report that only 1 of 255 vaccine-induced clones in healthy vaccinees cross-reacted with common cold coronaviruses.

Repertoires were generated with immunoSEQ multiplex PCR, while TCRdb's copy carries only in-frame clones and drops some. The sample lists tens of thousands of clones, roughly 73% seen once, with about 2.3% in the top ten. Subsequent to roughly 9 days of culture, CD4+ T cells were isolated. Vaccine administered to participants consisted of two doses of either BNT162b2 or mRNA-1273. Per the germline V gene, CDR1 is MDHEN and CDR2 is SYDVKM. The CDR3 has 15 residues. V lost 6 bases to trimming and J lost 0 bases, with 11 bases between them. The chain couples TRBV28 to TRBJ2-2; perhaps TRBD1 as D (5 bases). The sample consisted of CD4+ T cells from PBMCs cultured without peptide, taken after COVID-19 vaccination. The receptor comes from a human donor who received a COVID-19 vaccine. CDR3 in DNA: TGTGCCAGCAGAATGGCAGGGTCGAACACCGGGGAGCTGTTTTTT. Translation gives CASRMAGSNTGELFF.